These 4 T cell receptor beta chains originate from one sample sequenced in a study of metastatic and nonmetastatic thyroid tumors. Patients underwent thyroid surgery, and none had received any treatment before it. TCRdb reanalyzed the PCR reads via MiXCR. This table has 9,900 or so clones, approximately 11% appearing once. Sequenced material: tumor tissue. Receptors were obtained from a female donor with papillary thyroid cancer or a benign thyroid nodule (not recorded which). Some clones in this sample may be carry-over from other donors' samples.

The chain has TRBV7-6 and TRBJ1-1; tentatively, D is TRBD1 (6 bases). The CDR3 runs to 13 residues. Germline assignment: CDR1 SGHVS and CDR2 FNYEAQ. Trimming stripped 7 bases from V and 1 base from J, with 10 bases between. For the CDR3, the DNA is TGTGCCAGCATCTCACAGGGGAACACTGAAGCTTTCTTT. Amino acid sequence: CASISQGNTEAFF. Full variable domain (rest looked up from reference TRBV7-6 and TRBJ1-1): GAGVSQSPRYKVTKRGQDVALRCDPISGHVSLYWYRQALGQGPEFLTYFNYEAQQDKSGLPNDRFSAERPEGSISTLTIQRTEQRDSAMYRCASISQGNTEAFFGQGTRLTVV.

About this clone: The conserved phenylalanine or tryptophan normally closing the CDR3 is absent here, so this likely arose from a read error. It is unclear where the CDR3 begins or ends on the DNA, so no DNA is shown, and the CDR3 is as TCRdb lists it. The chain couples TRBV3-1 to TRBJ1-1. The germline gives CDR1 LGHDT, CDR2 YNNKEL (reference sequence). The CDR3 is 12 residues long, counting both termini. CDR3 protein: CASSRGHSEALL.

The chain links TRBV20-1 to TRBJ2-7, with D tentatively TRBD2 (6 bases). This CDR3 contains 13 residues. V gave up 0 bases and J gave up 9 bases, with 15 bases separating them. Per germline, CDR1 DFQATT and CDR2 SNEGSKA (reference sequence). CDR3 DNA sequence: TGCAGTGCTAGAGATGCGGTCGGGGGAGGGCAGTACTTC. As protein: CSARDAVGGGQYF.

This clone was counted many times. V and J are TRBV10-3 and TRBJ1-1; unclear D gene. The CDR3 has 14 residues. The V gene lost 3 bases and the J gene lost 0 bases, with 8 bases spanning the gap. Germline CDR1 reads ENHRY; CDR2 reads SYGVKD. CDR3 in DNA: TGTGCCATCAGTGAAGTTGGGATGAACACTGAAGCTTTCTTT. It translates to CAISEVGMNTEAFF.